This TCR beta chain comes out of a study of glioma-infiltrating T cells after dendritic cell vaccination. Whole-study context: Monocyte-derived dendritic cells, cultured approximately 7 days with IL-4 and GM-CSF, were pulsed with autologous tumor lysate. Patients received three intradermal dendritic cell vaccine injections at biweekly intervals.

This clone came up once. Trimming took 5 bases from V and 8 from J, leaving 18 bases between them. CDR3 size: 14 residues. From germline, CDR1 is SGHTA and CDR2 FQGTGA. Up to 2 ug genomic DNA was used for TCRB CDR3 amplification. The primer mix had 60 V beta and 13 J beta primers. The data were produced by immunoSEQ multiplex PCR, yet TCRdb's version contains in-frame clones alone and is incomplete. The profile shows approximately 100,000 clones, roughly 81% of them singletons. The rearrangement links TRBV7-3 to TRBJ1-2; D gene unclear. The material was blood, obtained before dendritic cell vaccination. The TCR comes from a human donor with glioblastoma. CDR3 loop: CASSRPGVARGYTF. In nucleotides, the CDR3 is TGTGCCAGCAGCCGTCCCGGGGTGGCTCGGGGCTACACCTTC.